Listed here are 30 T cell receptor beta chains from one sample, sequenced in a study of cytomegalovirus exposure and HLA in healthy donors. A multiplex PCR was run with 60 Vbeta primers and 13 Jbeta primers. Clones were read by immunoSEQ multiplex PCR, and TCRdb kept only the in-frame ones, dropping some. The sample contains about 120,000 clones, 79% of which appear only once. The sequencing sample was made of PBMCs. These receptors were taken from a woman under 30 in good health and CMV-seropositive.

Only one count was recorded for this clone. V is TRBV6-5 and J is TRBJ2-5; TRBD2 matches at 8 bases. Germline CDR1 and CDR2: MNHEY and SVGAGI. This CDR3 contains 14 residues. V lost 6 bases, J lost 4 bases, and 7 bases stayed unmatched. CDR3 in DNA: TGTGCCAGCAGGGCCCGACTAGCGTCAGAGACCCAGTACTTC. Translated, it gives CASRARLASETQYF.

The chain couples TRBV27 to TRBJ2-7; D gene unclear. V was cut by 8 bases and J by 0 bases, with 11 bases left in between. The CDR3 extends over 13 amino acids. Germline V lookup: CDR1 MNHEY, CDR2 SMNVEV (reference sequence). The CDR3 DNA sequence: TGTGCCAGCCGCCTGACACCCTCCTACGAGCAGTACTTC. Protein sequence: CASRLTPSYEQYF.

This chain connects TRBV28 to TRBJ2-7; D is ambiguous. The CDR3 spans 15 residues. Trimming removed 5 bases from V and 0 bases from J, with 14 bases in between. The germline CDR1 and CDR2 sequences are MDHEN and SYDVKM. Written as DNA, the CDR3 is TGTGCCAGCAGTGTAAGATGGCGGTCCTCCTACGAGCAGTACTTC. Protein product: CASSVRWRSSYEQYF.

This chain uses TRBV16 with TRBJ2-7; 9 nucleotides match TRBD1. The CDR3 length is 13 residues. V lost 4 bases, J lost 5 bases, and 3 bases stayed unmatched. Germline lookup yields CDR1 KGHSY and CDR2 FQNENV. The CDR3 spells CASSPGQGHEQYF. For the CDR3, the DNA is TGTGCCAGCAGCCCGGGACAGGGCCACGAGCAGTACTTC.

This clone was observed once. The rearrangement joins TRBV19 to TRBJ2-7; a possible D gene is TRBD2 (5 bases). This CDR3 has 15 amino acids. The germline V and J ends were trimmed by 0 bases and 5 bases, with 14 bases remaining between them. The germline V gene has CDR1 LNHDA and CDR2 SQIVND (reference sequence). The CDR3 sequence is CASSIDYLSSDEQYF. CDR3 DNA: TGTGCCAGTAGTATAGATTATCTGAGTAGCGACGAGCAGTACTTC.

The chain combines TRBV19 with TRBJ1-3, with TRBD1 matching 9 bases. The ends lost 3 bases at V and 2 bases at J; junction bases unmatched: 11. CDR1 is LNHDA and CDR2 is SQIVND in the germline V gene (reference sequence). CDR3 length: 18 amino acids. The CDR3 sequence: CASSIRRIQGAAGNTIYF. The DNA of the CDR3 is TGTGCCAGTAGTATTAGGAGAATACAGGGGGCAGCTGGAAACACCATATATTTT.

The gene calls are TRBV11-3 and TRBJ2-7, with TRBD2 as a possible D gene (6 bases). The germline CDR1 and CDR2 sequences are SGHNT and YENEEA. V was pared by 3 bases and J by 6 bases, with 9 bases between. The length of the CDR3 is 12 residues. In DNA form, the CDR3 reads TGTGCCAGCAGCTTCGGGGGAGGCGAGCAGTACTTC. Its protein product is CASSFGGGEQYF.

V and J are TRBV7-3 and TRBJ2-1; 8 bases line up with TRBD2. The CDR3 spans 15 residues. The V gene's germline CDR1 is SGHTA and CDR2 FQGTGA. V lost 5 bases to trimming and J lost 5 bases; unmatched junction nucleotides: 8. CDR3 protein: CASSLSGSSHNEQFF. DNA of the CDR3: TGTGCCAGCAGCCTCAGCGGGAGTAGCCACAATGAGCAGTTCTTC.

The chain recombines TRBV6-5 with TRBJ1-2, with TRBD1 matching 7 bases. The CDR3 spans 15 residues. V shed 0 bases and J 4 bases; nucleotides not matched to a gene: 5. Looked up from germline, CDR1 is MNHEY and CDR2 is SVGAGI. The CDR3 coding sequence is TGTGCCAGCAGTTACTCCAGGGGGACCTCCTATGGCTACACCTTC. Its protein is CASSYSRGTSYGYTF.

This clone was observed a handful of times. This chain connects TRBV2 to TRBJ2-7; the D gene is possibly TRBD2 (6 bases). V dropped 6 bases and J dropped 2 bases, with 11 bases sitting between them. The CDR3 is made up of 13 amino acids. From germline, CDR1 is SNHLY and CDR2 FYNNEI. In DNA, the CDR3 is TGTGCCAGCAGAAGGTGGGGGGCCTACGAGCAGTACTTC. It yields the protein CASRRWGAYEQYF.

On this clone: One junction end does not reproduce the germline sequence, and a read error may be involved. The chain employs TRBV5-5 and TRBJ1-4, with 12 bases matching TRBD1. The CDR3 covers 17 residues. Looked up from germline, CDR1 is SGHKS and CDR2 is YYEKEE (reference sequence). The CDR3 DNA reads as TGTGTCAGCAGCCGACCGGGACAGGGGGCTAGTTATGAAAAACTGTTTTTT. It codes for CVSSRPGQGASYEKLFF.

V usage is TRBV5-1 and J usage is TRBJ2-3, with 7 bases aligning to TRBD2. The germline V gene encodes CDR1 SGHRS and CDR2 YFSETQ. V was pared by 1 base and J by 6 bases, with 11 bases of the junction left unmatched. The CDR3 spans 16 residues. As DNA, the CDR3 is TGCGCCAGCAGCTTGTCGGGCGGGAGCGGAGGGGATACGCAGTATTTT. Translated: CASSLSGGSGGDTQYF.

V is TRBV5-6 and J is TRBJ1-1; weak D call: TRBD1 (5 bases). CDR3 length: 16 residues. V dropped 4 bases and J dropped 0 bases, with 16 bases sitting between them. Per germline, CDR1 SGHDT and CDR2 YYEEEE. This chain's CDR3 is CASSPDPGVMNTEAFF. In nucleotides, the CDR3 is TGTGCCAGCAGCCCTGACCCGGGGGTAATGAACACTGAAGCTTTCTTT.

A single count supports this clone. CDR3 loop: CASSTTGQGDGYTF. For the CDR3, the DNA is TGTGCCAGCAGTACTACGGGACAGGGCGATGGCTACACCTTC. The V and J genes are TRBV28 and TRBJ1-2, with TRBD1 matching over 9 bases. This CDR3 has 14 residues. The junction had 7 bases not matched to a gene; V was cut back by 5 bases and J by 6 bases. CDR1 MDHEN and CDR2 SYDVKM come from the germline V gene.

This chain links TRBV7-9 with TRBJ2-3; the D gene is possibly TRBD2 (5 bases). The CDR3 runs 14 residues. Trimming took off 1 base at V and 4 bases at J, with 9 bases between the two ends. Per the germline V gene, CDR1 is SEHNR and CDR2 is FQNEAQ (reference sequence). CDR3 DNA sequence: TGTGCCAGCAGCTTAGGTGGACTCCCAGATACGCAGTATTTT. It specifies CASSLGGLPDTQYF.

The chain couples TRBV18 to TRBJ1-2, with D unclear. Germline CDR1 reads KGHSH; CDR2 reads LQKENI. The V end lost 3 bases, the J end lost 0 bases, and 5 bases lay between the germline ends. The CDR3 sequence is 13 residues long. DNA of the CDR3: TGTGCCAGCTCACCCAACTCTAACTATGGCTACACCTTC. It translates to CASSPNSNYGYTF. The whole variable domain, remainder taken from reference TRBV18 and TRBJ1-2, is NAGVMQNPRHLVRRRGQEARLRCSPMKGHSHVYWYRQLPEEGLKFMVYLQKENIIDESGMPKERFSAEFPKEGPSILRIQQVVRGDSAAYFCASSPNSNYGYTFGSGTRLTVV.

The chain recombines TRBV11-2 with TRBJ2-3, with D unclear. Trimming removed 1 base at V and 2 bases at J, with 7 bases between. Germline V gene lookup returns CDR1 SGHAT and CDR2 FQNNGV. This CDR3 is built from 14 residues. CDR3 sequence: CASSLVPNTDTQYF. The CDR3 DNA sequence: TGTGCCAGCAGCTTAGTCCCAAACACAGATACGCAGTATTTT.

This rearrangement joins TRBV9 to TRBJ2-7; 11 bases map to TRBD2. Germline CDR1 reads SGDLS; CDR2 reads YYNGEE. The CDR3 contains 18 residues. V lost 3 bases and J lost 3; bases outside the gene matches: 14. The CDR3 region is CASSEGLAEPLSGYEQYF. The CDR3 coding sequence is TGTGCCAGCAGCGAGGGACTAGCGGAACCTCTATCGGGCTACGAGCAGTACTTC.

The J gene is TRBJ2-1, the V gene TRBV9, with 7 positions matching TRBD2. The V segment lost 4 bases and the J segment 2 bases; nucleotides outside the gene matches: 9. Germline V gene sequence: CDR1 SGDLS, CDR2 YYNGEE. This CDR3 region has 16 residues. The CDR3 DNA reads as TGTGCCAGCAGCCCGCCTAGCGGCCAAACCTACAATGAGCAGTTCTTC. Encoded protein: CASSPPSGQTYNEQFF.

The chain uses TRBV7-9 and TRBJ2-7; possible D gene TRBD1, 5 bases. This CDR3 contains 13 residues. Germline values: CDR1 SEHNR, CDR2 FQNEAQ (reference sequence). Trimming stripped 1 base from V and 6 bases from J, with 10 bases between. CDR3 protein: CASSLVAQGEQYF. The DNA of the CDR3 is TGTGCCAGCAGCTTAGTGGCCCAGGGCGAGCAGTACTTC.

This sequence joins TRBV9 and TRBJ1-2; the D is unclear. Trimming took off 0 bases at V and 3 bases at J, with 12 bases between the two ends. The germline gives CDR1 SGDLS, CDR2 YYNGEE. The CDR3 has 15 residues. The CDR3, as DNA: TGTGCCAGCAGCGTAGGCGGATACCCACACTATGGCTACACCTTC. Amino acid sequence: CASSVGGYPHYGYTF.

The chain couples TRBV10-1 to TRBJ2-7, with 9 positions matching TRBD1. The CDR3 is made up of 16 amino acids. Trimming cost V 8 bases and J 4 bases; bases outside gene matches: 15. The germline V gene has CDR1 WNHNN and CDR2 SYGVQD (reference sequence). The CDR3 coding sequence is TGCGCCAGCCTTCCGCTCCCGGGACAGGGCGTTTACGAGCAGTACTTC. This translates into CASLPLPGQGVYEQYF.

The V and J genes are TRBV27 and TRBJ2-7, with D uncertain. Trimming cost V 8 bases and J 4 bases, with 24 bases left between them. CDR3 length equals 16 residues. Looked up from germline, CDR1 is MNHEY and CDR2 is SMNVEV (reference sequence). CDR3 in amino acids: CASSLVGAGVRYEQYF. CDR3 sequence (DNA): TGTGCCAGCTCCTTAGTTGGTGCAGGTGTACGGTACGAGCAGTACTTC.

The V gene is TRBV13, the J gene TRBJ1-2, with 9 bases lining up with TRBD1. This CDR3 has 14 amino acids. J gave up 5 bases and V 5 bases, and 6 bases lay outside the gene matches. Germline V lookup: CDR1 PRHDT, CDR2 FYEKMQ (reference sequence). Here the CDR3 DNA reads TGTGCCAGCAGCCCCAACAGGGGGCCTTATGGCTACACCTTC. It is translated as CASSPNRGPYGYTF.

The V gene is TRBV30, the J gene TRBJ1-1; the D is unclear. V lost 3 bases and J 5 bases, leaving 13 bases between the germline ends. CDR3 size: 13 residues. In germline, CDR1 is GTSNPN, CDR2 SVGIG (reference sequence). CDR3 protein: CAWRFGGGTEAFF. The DNA for the CDR3 is TGTGCCTGGAGGTTCGGCGGTGGGACTGAAGCTTTCTTT.

V is TRBV6-5 and J is TRBJ1-2; D remains unclear. V gave up 6 bases and J gave up 4 bases, with 15 bases separating them. From germline, CDR1 is MNHEY and CDR2 SVGAGI. This CDR3 spans 14 amino acids. The CDR3 DNA is TGTGCCAGCAGCCGGGCTAGCGGTATCTATGGCTACACCTTC. It encodes CASSRASGIYGYTF.

The chain combines TRBV7-3 with TRBJ1-1, with 11 bases lining up with TRBD1. Germline CDR1 SGHTA, CDR2 FQGTGA. Germline trimming cut 0 bases from V and 5 bases from J; bases unmatched to any gene: 5. This CDR3 region has 16 residues. CDR3 coding DNA: TGTGCCAGCAGCTTAACCCCGGACAGGGGGCGAACTGAAGCTTTCTTT. Residues: CASSLTPDRGRTEAFF.

On this clone: It is likely a read error: a sequence one base away is far more abundant. This rearrangement joins TRBV28 to TRBJ2-7; TRBD1 matches 8 bases. V lost 6 bases, J lost 2 bases, and 3 bases stayed unmatched. From germline, CDR1 is MDHEN and CDR2 SYDVKM. The CDR3 is made up of 13 amino acids. The chain's CDR3 is CASSDRGTYEQYF. The CDR3 DNA sequence: TGTGCCAGCAGCGACAGGGGAACCTACGAGCAGTACTTC.

J is TRBJ2-1 and V is TRBV6-5, with TRBD2 matching over 7 bases. Germline V CDR1 and CDR2: MNHEY, SVGAGI. V trimming: 7 bases; J trimming: 7 bases; junction bases outside the gene matches: 10. This CDR3 contains 14 residues. The CDR3 loop is CASTVGGSGNEQFF. CDR3 nucleotide sequence: TGTGCCAGCACGGTAGGCGGGAGTGGGAATGAGCAGTTCTTC.

The table lists this clone with a few counts. The genes are TRBV7-6 and TRBJ2-5; tentatively, D is TRBD1 (5 bases). This CDR3 is 12 amino acids long. Looked up from germline, CDR1 is SGHVS and CDR2 is FNYEAQ. Trimming took 4 bases from V and 8 from J, leaving 11 bases between them. The CDR3 here is CASSYPQGTQYF. The DNA for the CDR3 is TGTGCCAGCAGCTACCCCCAGGGAACCCAGTACTTC.